Presented here are 5 T cell receptor beta chains from one specimen sequenced in a study of early T cells in non-severe SARS-CoV-2 infection. One entry per CDR3 protein, called by TCRdb with MiXCR from the 5' RACE reads. Altogether just under 45,000 distinct CDR3 sequences are present, about 11% being singletons, with the ten largest covering more than 9.5%. Material: whole blood. The origin of the receptors is an adult who was a healthcare worker with PCR-confirmed SARS-CoV-2 infection or an uninfected control (not recorded which).

There are a few counts of this clonotype. This chain connects TRBV20-1 to TRBJ1-4; D call uncertain. The CDR3 covers 16 residues. The ends were cut back, 0 bases at V and 7 bases at J, with 18 bases in the middle. The V gene's germline CDR1 is DFQATT and CDR2 SNEGSKA (reference sequence). The CDR3 nucleotides read TGCAGTGCTAGAGATGGCGAGGCCAGGCGGGGTGAAAAACTGTTTTTT. Translated, it gives CSARDGEARRGEKLFF.

The gene calls are TRBV5-1 and TRBJ2-3; 10 bases are a match to TRBD2. V lost 4 bases and J lost 0; bases outside the gene matches: 8. CDR1 is SGHRS and CDR2 is YFSETQ in the germline V gene. The CDR3 is made up of 17 amino acids. As DNA, the CDR3 is TGCGCCAGCAGCCCCGGACTAGCGGTTTCTAGCACAGATACGCAGTATTTT. Amino acids: CASSPGLAVSSTDTQYF. Together with reference TRBV5-1 and TRBJ2-3, the CDR3 gives the full variable domain: KAGVTQTPRYLIKTRGQQVTLSCSPISGHRSVSWYQQTPGQGLQFLFEYFSETQRNKGNFPGRFSGRQFSNSRSEMNVSTLELGDSALYLCASSPGLAVSSTDTQYFGPGTRLTVL.

This clonotype has just a few counts. The V gene is TRBV7-9, the J gene TRBJ2-7, with TRBD1 matching over 9 bases. Germline V gene lookup returns CDR1 SEHNR and CDR2 FQNEAQ (reference sequence). J gave up 7 bases and V 3 bases, and 10 bases lay outside the gene matches. There are 15 residues in the CDR3. The CDR3 nucleotides are TGTGCCAGCAGCTTTAACCCGGACAGGGGCTGGGAGCAGTACTTC. Its translation is CASSFNPDRGWEQYF.

Concerning this clonotype itself: The CDR3 ends on some other residue instead of the conserved phenylalanine or tryptophan, so this is likely a read error. The limits of the CDR3 on the DNA are not certain, so only TCRdb's listed CDR3 is given. The rearrangement joins TRBV29-1 to TRBJ2-5; the D call of TRBD2 is as the table states it, not checked on the DNA. From its first to its last residue, the CDR3 has 10 amino acids. Germline V gene data show CDR1 as SQVTM and CDR2 as ANQGSEA. The CDR3 is CSVTGTSMTL.

V gene TRBV7-3 combines with J gene TRBJ2-5; D is ambiguous. Germline V gene data show CDR1 as SGHTA and CDR2 as FQGTGA. The V and J ends lost 0 bases and 0 bases respectively, with 2 bases between them. The CDR3 covers 13 residues. CDR3 region: CASSLTYQETQYF. DNA of the CDR3: TGTGCCAGCAGCTTAACGTACCAAGAGACCCAGTACTTC.